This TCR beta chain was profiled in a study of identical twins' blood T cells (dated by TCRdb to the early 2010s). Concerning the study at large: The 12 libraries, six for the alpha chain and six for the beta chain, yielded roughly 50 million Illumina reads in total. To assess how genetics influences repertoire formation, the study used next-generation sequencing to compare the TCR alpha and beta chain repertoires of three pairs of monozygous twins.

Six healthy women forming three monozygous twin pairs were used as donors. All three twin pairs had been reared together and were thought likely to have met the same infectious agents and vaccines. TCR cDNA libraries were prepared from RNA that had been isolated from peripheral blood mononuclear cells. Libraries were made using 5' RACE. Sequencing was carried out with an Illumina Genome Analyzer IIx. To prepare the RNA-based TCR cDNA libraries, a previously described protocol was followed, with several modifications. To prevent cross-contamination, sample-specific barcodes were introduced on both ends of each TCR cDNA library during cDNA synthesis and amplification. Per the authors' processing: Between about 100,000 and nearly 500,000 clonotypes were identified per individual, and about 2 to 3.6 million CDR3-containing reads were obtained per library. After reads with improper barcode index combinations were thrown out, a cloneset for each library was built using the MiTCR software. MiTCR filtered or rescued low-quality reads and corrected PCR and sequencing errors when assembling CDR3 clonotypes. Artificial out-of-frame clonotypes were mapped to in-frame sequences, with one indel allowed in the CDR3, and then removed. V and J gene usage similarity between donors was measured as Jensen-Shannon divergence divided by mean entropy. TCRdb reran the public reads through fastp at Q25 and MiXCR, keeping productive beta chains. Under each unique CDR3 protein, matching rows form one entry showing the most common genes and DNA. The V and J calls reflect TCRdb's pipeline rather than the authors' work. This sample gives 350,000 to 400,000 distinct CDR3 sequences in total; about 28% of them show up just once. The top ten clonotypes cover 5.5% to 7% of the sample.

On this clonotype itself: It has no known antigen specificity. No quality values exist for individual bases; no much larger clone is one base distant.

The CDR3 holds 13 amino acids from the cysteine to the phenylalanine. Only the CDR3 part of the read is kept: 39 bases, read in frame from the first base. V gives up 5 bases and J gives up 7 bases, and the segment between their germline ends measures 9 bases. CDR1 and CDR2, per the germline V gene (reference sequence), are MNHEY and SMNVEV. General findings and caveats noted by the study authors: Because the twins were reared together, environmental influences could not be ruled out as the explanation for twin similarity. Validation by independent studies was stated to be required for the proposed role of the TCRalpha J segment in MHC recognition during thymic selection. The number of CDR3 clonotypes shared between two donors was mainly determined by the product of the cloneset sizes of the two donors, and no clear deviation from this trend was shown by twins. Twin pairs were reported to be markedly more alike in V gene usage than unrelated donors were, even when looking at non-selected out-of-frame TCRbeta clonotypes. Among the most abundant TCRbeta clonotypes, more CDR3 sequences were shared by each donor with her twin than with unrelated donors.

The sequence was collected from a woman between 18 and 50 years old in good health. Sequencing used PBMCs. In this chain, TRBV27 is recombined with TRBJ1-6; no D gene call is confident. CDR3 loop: CASSVGGNSPLHF. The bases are TGTGCCAGCAGTGTGGGTGGGAATTCACCCCTCCACTTT.